Presented here are 9 T cell receptor beta chains from one specimen sequenced in a study of T cell repertoires in cytomegalovirus infection. A single record per CDR3 protein comes from TCRdb applying MiXCR to the reads. The sample has over 90,000 distinct CDR3 sequences, 16% seen once; the top ten hold 8%. The material sequenced was PBMCs. Receptors were obtained from a human donor in good health (CMV status not recorded). Some clones in this sample may be carry-over from other donors' samples.

There are many counts of this clonotype. The chain carries TRBV5-4 and TRBJ2-2; D gene ambiguous. The V end was cut by 4 bases, the J end by 6 bases, with 7 bases between. Germline V gives CDR1 SGHNT, CDR2 YYREEE (reference sequence). The CDR3 extends over 12 amino acids. The DNA of the CDR3 is TGTGCCAGCAGCCTCTATGCCGGGGAGCTGTTTTTT. Its protein product is CASSLYAGELFF.

The chain couples TRBV7-2 to TRBJ1-1, with TRBD1 as a possible D gene (5 bases). V lost 5 bases to trimming and J lost 3 bases, with 10 bases between them. In germline, CDR1 is SGHTA, CDR2 FQGNSA. There are 13 residues in the CDR3. In DNA, the CDR3 is TGTGCCAGCAGCCCTCAGGGTTACACTGAAGCTTTCTTT. Amino acids: CASSPQGYTEAFF.

Remarks on this clonotype: Given a much more abundant clone one base away, this may be a read error. This chain joins TRBV28 and TRBJ2-3; 7 positions agree with TRBD1. Per germline, CDR1 MDHEN and CDR2 SYDVKM. The CDR3 sequence is 14 residues long. The DNA for the CDR3 is TGTGCCTGCAGATGGGACCAGGGGGCAGATACGCAGTATTTT. It specifies CACRWDQGADTQYF. The entire variable domain, with the rest obtained from reference TRBV28 and TRBJ2-3, is as follows: DVKVTQSSRYLVKRTGEKVFLECVQDMDHENMFWYRQDPGLGLRLIYFSYDVKMKEKGDIPEGYSVSREKKERFSLILESASTNQTSMYLCACRWDQGADTQYFGPGTRLTVL.

This clonotype occurred many times. The chain uses TRBV11-2 and TRBJ1-3, with 9 bases aligning to TRBD1. The CDR3 sequence is 19 residues long. Looked up from germline, CDR1 is SGHAT and CDR2 is FQNNGV. The V segment lost 4 bases and the J segment 1 base; nucleotides outside the gene matches: 14. In DNA, the CDR3 is TGTGCCAGCAGCTGGAGGGGGACAGGGATGAAGGGTTCTGGAAACACCATATATTTT. As protein: CASSWRGTGMKGSGNTIYF.

The gene calls are TRBV20-1 and TRBJ2-7; 11 bases are a match to TRBD2. With V trimmed by 5 bases and J by 7 bases, 13 bases remained unmatched. CDR3 length equals 15 residues. Germline V gene data show CDR1 as DFQATT and CDR2 as SNEGSKA (reference sequence). This CDR3 is CSARSPGLAVDEQYF. In DNA form, the CDR3 reads TGCAGTGCTCGCAGTCCGGGACTAGCGGTTGATGAGCAGTACTTC.

The genes are TRBV20-1 and TRBJ2-7; D may be TRBD1 or TRBD2 (5 bases each). Trimming left V 8 bases short and J 6 bases short, with 26 bases between. Per the germline V gene, CDR1 is DFQATT and CDR2 is SNEGSKA (reference sequence). The CDR3 totals 15 residues. CDR3 sequence (DNA): TGCAGTACCCCCCACCCCCGGGCAGGGAGTGGCGAGCAGTACTTC. Translating gives CSTPHPRAGSGEQYF.

This clonotype has a count of ten or more. The chain has TRBV7-2 and TRBJ2-7; 7 positions agree with TRBD2. The CDR3 contains 14 residues. Germline V lookup: CDR1 SGHTA, CDR2 FQGNSA. V shed 3 bases and J 3 bases; nucleotides not matched to a gene: 5. The CDR3 sequence: CASSFRTSYYEQYF. Written as DNA, the CDR3 is TGTGCCAGCAGCTTCCGGACTAGTTACTACGAGCAGTACTTC.

A few counts support this clonotype. The chain employs TRBV20-1 and TRBJ1-1; 9 bases are a match to TRBD1. CDR3 length: 15 residues. Germline lookup yields CDR1 DFQATT and CDR2 SNEGSKA (reference sequence). Losses at the gene ends were 0 bases for V and 4 bases for J; bases not matched to a gene: 6. The CDR3 loop is CSARDEDRGSTEAFF. Written as DNA, the CDR3 is TGCAGTGCTAGAGATGAGGACAGGGGCAGCACTGAAGCTTTCTTT.

The chain uses TRBV5-1 and TRBJ1-4; D is unresolved. V lost 4 bases and J lost 0, with 4 bases in between. The CDR3 length is 13 residues. Germline loops: CDR1 SGHRS, CDR2 YFSETQ. As DNA, the CDR3 is TGCGCCAGCAGCAGGACAACTAATGAAAAACTGTTTTTT. Its protein product is CASSRTTNEKLFF.